The clone carrying this T cell receptor beta chain was seen many times. The antigen remains undetermined. An expansion of CD8+CD57+ cells by flow cytometry had been shown in patients chosen for sequencing. At the time of blood sampling, patients had not yet received any therapy. Genomic DNA provided the template from which TCR beta VDJ and CDR3 profiles were obtained. TCRdb re-called the reads with MiXCR, one entry per CDR3 protein. The sample carries about 220,000 distinct CDR3 sequences, around 46% recorded once. The V and J ends lost 1 base and 0 bases respectively, with 13 bases between them. The CDR3 is 17 residues long. Germline V gene lookup returns CDR1 SGHVS and CDR2 FQNEAQ. The source of the sample is a study of CD8+CD57+ T cells in acquired aplastic anemia. The overall study: The average for DNA from sorted CD4+ and CD8+ cells was 3 to 3.5 ug. Study results and caveats: Between the patient and control groups, CD8+ Simpson's diversity did not differ significantly. Found in both controls and patients were almost 30 CD8+ CDR3 sequences.

The TCR comes from a human donor with aplastic anemia. The sample comprised sorted CD4+, CD8+, or CD8+CD57+ T cells (not recorded which) from PBMCs. This sequence joins TRBV7-8 and TRBJ2-1, with D uncertain. The CDR3 here is CASSLVGGQSSYNEQFF. DNA of the CDR3: TGTGCCAGCAGCTTAGTCGGCGGCCAGAGCTCCTACAATGAGCAGTTCTTC.